These 9 T cell receptor beta chains share one sample of origin, sequenced in a study of blood T cell repertoires in COVID-19. TCRdb keeps only in-frame clones here, not all; method: immunoSEQ multiplex PCR. This table has under 450,000 clones, roughly 80% appearing once. The sample consisted of PBMCs or T cells enriched from blood (not recorded which). The receptors come from a woman between 50 and 59 years old who had recovered from COVID-19.

This clone was seen only a few times. This specimen includes other DNA sequences encoding the same CDR3. The V and J genes are TRBV12-3 or TRBV12-4 and TRBJ1-2; D is unclear. V shed 2 bases and J shed 6 bases, with 4 bases lying between them. The CDR3 consists of 11 residues. CDR3 bases: TGTGCCAGCAGTTTACGAGATGGCTACACCTTC. This gives the protein CASSLRDGYTF.

In this sample, this clone turned up once. V and J are TRBV4-3 and TRBJ2-1, with TRBD2 matching over 9 bases. This CDR3 comprises 14 residues. J gave up 10 bases and V 1 base, and 5 bases lay outside the gene matches. Germline lookup yields CDR1 LGHNA and CDR2 YSLEER. For the CDR3, the DNA is TGCGCCAGCAGCCAAGTCAGCGGGGGGCGGGAGCAGTTCTTC. Its translation: CASSQVSGGREQFF.

The chain joins TRBV19 to TRBJ1-3, with TRBD1 matching 8 bases. Trimming removed 6 bases from V and 2 bases from J; junction bases left unmatched: 9. The CDR3 has 16 residues. Germline V gene data show CDR1 as LNHDA and CDR2 as SQIVND (reference sequence). The CDR3 loop is CASRGTGLSAGNTIYF. Written as DNA, the CDR3 is TGTGCCAGTAGGGGGACAGGCCTTTCGGCTGGAAACACCATATATTTT.

The gene calls are TRBV5-1 and TRBJ2-3; 8 bases are a match to TRBD1. V lost 0 bases, J lost 4 bases, and 4 bases stayed unmatched. The CDR3 sequence is 15 residues long. Germline CDR1 and CDR2: SGHRS and YFSETQ. The CDR3 protein is CASSLGTGISDTQYF. The CDR3 DNA is TGCGCCAGCAGCTTGGGGACAGGGATTTCAGATACGCAGTATTTT.

The chain recombines TRBV6-5 with TRBJ1-4, with D unclear. Trimming shortened V by 7 bases and J by 0 bases, and 9 bases separated the two germline ends. Germline V lookup: CDR1 MNHEY, CDR2 SVGAGI. The CDR3 spans 14 residues. This CDR3 reads CASIRTPTNEKLFF. The CDR3 DNA reads TGTGCCAGCATCCGTACACCAACTAATGAAAAACTGTTTTTT.

CDR3 protein: CATLNDRGWYTEAFF. The DNA for the CDR3 is TGTGCCACCCTCAATGACAGGGGATGGTACACTGAAGCTTTCTTT. V gene TRBV28 combines with J gene TRBJ1-1, with TRBD1 matching over 8 bases. Germline lookup yields CDR1 MDHEN and CDR2 SYDVKM. The ends lost 10 bases at V and 3 bases at J; junction bases unmatched: 13. There are 15 residues in the CDR3.

The chain joins TRBV5-6 to TRBJ1-5; no definite D call. The CDR3 loop spans 14 amino acids. The germline V gene encodes CDR1 SGHDT and CDR2 YYEEEE. Trimming cost V 1 base and J 4 bases, with 9 bases left between them. The CDR3 region is CASSLLIGNQPQHF. The CDR3 DNA reads as TGTGCCAGCAGCTTGTTGATCGGGAATCAGCCCCAGCATTTT.

The rearrangement joins TRBV9 to TRBJ2-7; 12 nucleotides line up with TRBD1. The V segment lost 0 bases and the J segment 9 bases; nucleotides outside the gene matches: 4. This CDR3 spans 14 amino acids. Germline V gene lookup returns CDR1 SGDLS and CDR2 YYNGEE. The CDR3 coding sequence is TGTGCCAGCAGCGTAGGGGGGACAGGGGGCGTGCAGTACTTC. This translates into CASSVGGTGGVQYF. Full variable domain (outside the CDR3, taken from reference TRBV9 and TRBJ2-7): DSGVTQTPKHLITATGQRVTLRCSPRSGDLSVYWYQQSLDQGLQFLIQYYNGEERAKGNILERFSAQQFPDLHSELNLSSLELGDSALYFCASSVGGTGGVQYFGPGTRLTVT.

The CDR3 DNA reads as TGCGCCAGCAGGCCTAGCGGGAGTGGGGATGAGCAGTTCTTC. It is translated as CASRPSGSGDEQFF. The V and J genes are TRBV10-1 and TRBJ2-1, with 10 bases that match TRBD2. The germline V gene has CDR1 WNHNN and CDR2 SYGVQD (reference sequence). The CDR3 extends over 14 amino acids. V lost 6 bases to trimming and J lost 8 bases; unmatched junction nucleotides: 7.